These T cell receptor beta chains were read from a single sample in a study of spatial heterogeneity in lung cancer. TCRdb analysed the 5' RACE reads with MiXCR anew, one entry per CDR3 protein. The sample has under 40,000 distinct CDR3 sequences; around 5.8% are singletons. The sequenced sample was PBMCs, obtained at surgery. Source of these receptors: a male donor with early-stage non-small cell lung cancer. CDR3s leave out the opening cysteine and the closing phenylalanine or tryptophan. The order of the fields is V gene, J gene, CDR3 protein.

>TRBV14|TRBJ2-6
ASSQGPFGPGANVLT
>TRBV18|TRBJ1-1
ASSPPAARTEAS
>TRBV29-1|TRBJ2-7
SARTVYSYEQY
>TRBV9|TRBJ2-5
ASSSTGGTTTETQY
>TRBV28|TRBJ2-3
ASSNPGTGDRSTDTQY
>TRBV20-1|TRBJ1-1
SASGPRNTEAF
>TRBV10-2|TRBJ2-4
ASRLDTGRLQY
>TRBV3-1|TRBJ1-6
ASSQALENSPLH
>TRBV2|TRBJ2-7
ASREQGISYEQY
>TRBV5-6|TRBJ1-2
ASSPRLLVGYT
>TRBV12-3/TRBV12-4|TRBJ2-3
ASSFSGASTDTQY
>TRBV28|TRBJ2-3
ASSSPRTGTSRTDTQY
>TRBV5-1|TRBJ2-2
ASSLRTGSSGELF
>TRBV4-1|TRBJ2-2
ASSPGLAGEAGELF
>TRBV4-3|TRBJ2-1
ASSQDPSAVYNEQF
>TRBV14|TRBJ2-5
ASRLAYGTQY
>TRBV19|TRBJ2-7
ASSIQGVGYEQY
>TRBV5-1|TRBJ2-1
ASSRSQGTASYYNEQF
>TRBV12-3/TRBV12-4|TRBJ1-1
ASSLVQGASAF
>TRBV5-5|TRBJ1-6
ASSLVQGGSNSPLH
>TRBV5-1|TRBJ2-7
ASNKDGVSYEQY
>TRBV6-5|TRBJ1-1
ASSYSVFVETEAF
>TRBV11-1|TRBJ2-5
ASSFSGGDETQY
>TRBV3-1|TRBJ1-1
ASSPGTVVRNTEAF
>TRBV28|TRBJ1-2
ASSFQGVNYGYT
>TRBV14|TRBJ1-1
ASSQPQGLDTEAF
>TRBV7-2|TRBJ2-5
ASSLRRPGAETQY
>TRBV28|TRBJ2-7
ASMTSGAYEQY
>TRBV23-1|TRBJ2-7
ASSQSTVGYEQY
>TRBV7-8|TRBJ1-5
ASSGHEITQPQH
>TRBV6-5|TRBJ2-1
ASSYSRDLRSV
>TRBV28|TRBJ2-7
ASRLGVYEQY
>TRBV27|TRBJ2-6
ASRPGQGMEGSGANVLT
>TRBV12-3/TRBV12-4|TRBJ2-3
ASSYTSGGAGDTQY
>TRBV5-1|TRBJ2-3
ASSFGLLPSTDTQY
>TRBV7-9|TRBJ1-1
ASSLLNTEAF
>TRBV7-9|TRBJ2-3
ASSLKQGAGDTQY
>TRBV5-1|TRBJ1-6
ASSRTEYNSPLH
>TRBV24-1|TRBJ1-2
ATSDGRVDGYT
>TRBV27|TRBJ1-1
ASSLNQGNTEAF
>TRBV4-1|TRBJ2-5
ASSQEGSGVGPQETQY
>TRBV19|TRBJ2-6
ASSRTGTGANVLT
>TRBV10-3|TRBJ1-3
AIKPEQGALGNTIY
>TRBV6-5|TRBJ2-7
ASSYSTGAFEQY
>TRBV3-1|TRBJ1-1
ASSGRGIGTEAF